This TCR beta chain was documented in a study of CD8 T cells in ankylosing spondylitis (dated by TCRdb to the late 2010s). Background for the entire study: To find TCR variants linked to disease, the study profiled T cell receptor beta repertoires in ankylosing spondylitis patients and healthy donors. Peripheral blood was sampled, and synovial fluid was also collected from ankylosing spondylitis patients. The whole study cohort included roughly 110 healthy donors and some 27 ankylosing spondylitis patients. Overall study outcomes, separate from this receptor: The disease-linked clones showed a CD8+ phenotype and occurred at relatively low frequencies in peripheral blood. The disease-linked clones were reported to be significantly enriched in matched synovial fluid samples from ankylosing spondylitis patients. Blood from ankylosing spondylitis patients appeared to be characterized by a TCR beta motif composed of several highly homologous amino acid variants. Some motif variants were previously reported in synovial fluid and blood of reactive arthritis patients, suggesting common disease-initiation mechanisms.

V loses 5 bases, J loses 0 bases, and the germline ends lie 14 bases apart. The CDR3 spans 16 residues, from the cysteine through the phenylalanine. The CDR3 DNA has 48 bases and is translated from base 1. CDR1 LNHDA and CDR2 SQIVND were looked up in the germline V gene (reference sequence). Sequencing relied on an Illumina HiSeq 2500. Quantitative 5'-RACE with molecular barcodes was the method used to prepare the TCR beta libraries. Regarding the original processing steps: A new computational method, built on a probabilistic model of VDJ rearrangement, was used to identify disease-linked TCR variants. The public reads were run again by TCRdb, first through fastp at Q25 and then through MiXCR, and only productive beta chains were kept. Each entry merges the rows of one CDR3 protein and shows their most common DNA and genes. The V and J calls reflect TCRdb's pipeline rather than the authors' work. The sample yields about 440,000 distinct CDR3 sequences; approximately 17% were counted once. 0.85% to 1.3% of the sample goes to the ten largest clones.

This clonotype was detected a few times. Its antigen remains undetermined. No much larger clonotype is one base removed from it; base qualities were not supplied. The material sequenced was blood, either unsorted or a sorted T cell fraction (not recorded which). The TCR was taken from a male donor with ankylosing spondylitis. This receptor chain uses TRBV19 and TRBJ1-5; the D gene is perhaps TRBD1, on 6 matching bases. For the CDR3, the sequence is CASSGGPGDSNQPQHF. DNA sequence: TGTGCCAGTAGTGGGGGACCAGGGGATAGCAATCAGCCCCAGCATTTT. Extended through the reference TRBV19 and TRBJ1-5 proteins, this CDR3 yields the full variable domain: DGGITQSPKYLFRKEGQNVTLSCEQNLNHDAMYWYRQDPGQGLRLIYYSQIVNDFQKGDIAEGYSVSREKKESFPLTVTSAQKNPTAFYLCASSGGPGDSNQPQHFGDGTRLSIL.